This section outlines one T cell receptor (beta chain) sequence together with its context. This specimen comes from a study of technical replicates of blood from a few donors. TCRdb's table, derived via immunoSEQ multiplex PCR, lists solely in-frame clones and lacks some. The data hold about 85,000 clones, with around 94% observed a single time. The origin of this receptor is a human donor in good health. Sequencing used T cells isolated from PBMCs.

CDR3 residues: CASSMLAGDTQYF. In DNA, the CDR3 is TGTGCCAGTAGTATGTTAGCGGGAGATACGCAGTATTTT. The genes are TRBV19 and TRBJ2-3; 7 bases match TRBD2. This CDR3 comprises 13 residues. The V segment lost 3 bases and the J segment 5 bases; nucleotides outside the gene matches: 2. Germline lookup yields CDR1 LNHDA and CDR2 SQIVND (reference sequence).